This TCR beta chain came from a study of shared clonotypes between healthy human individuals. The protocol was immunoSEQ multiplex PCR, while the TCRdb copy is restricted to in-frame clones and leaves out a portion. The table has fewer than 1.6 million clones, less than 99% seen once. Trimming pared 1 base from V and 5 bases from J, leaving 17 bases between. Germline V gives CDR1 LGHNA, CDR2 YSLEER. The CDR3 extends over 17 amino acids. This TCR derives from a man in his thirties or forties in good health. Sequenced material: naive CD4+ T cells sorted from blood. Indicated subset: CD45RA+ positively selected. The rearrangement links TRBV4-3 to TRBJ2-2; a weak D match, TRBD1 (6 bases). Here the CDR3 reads CASSQAIRRGGTGELFF. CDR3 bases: TGCGCCAGCAGCCAAGCCATCCGACGAGGGGGTACCGGGGAGCTGTTTTTT.